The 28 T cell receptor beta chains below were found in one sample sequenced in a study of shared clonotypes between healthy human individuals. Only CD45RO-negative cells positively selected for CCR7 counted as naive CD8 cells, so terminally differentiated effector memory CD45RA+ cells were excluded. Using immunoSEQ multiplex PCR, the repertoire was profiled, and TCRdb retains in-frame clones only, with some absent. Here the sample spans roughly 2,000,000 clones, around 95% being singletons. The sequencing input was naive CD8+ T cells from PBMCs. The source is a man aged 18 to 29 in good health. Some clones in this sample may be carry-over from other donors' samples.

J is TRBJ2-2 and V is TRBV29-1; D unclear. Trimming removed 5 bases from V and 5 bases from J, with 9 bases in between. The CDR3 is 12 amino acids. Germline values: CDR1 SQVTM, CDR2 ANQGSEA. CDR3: CSVRPGTGELFF. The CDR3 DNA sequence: TGCAGCGTTCGTCCCGGAACCGGGGAGCTGTTTTTT.

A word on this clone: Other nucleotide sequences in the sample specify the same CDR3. In nucleotides, the CDR3 is TGTGCCAGCTCCCCGGCGGAAACCTACGAGCAGTACTTC. Encoded protein: CASSPAETYEQYF. The chain employs TRBV18 and TRBJ2-7; no clear D gene. The CDR3 spans 13 residues. With 6 bases removed from V and 2 bases from J, the gap between germline ends came to 11 bases. Germline loops: CDR1 KGHSH, CDR2 LQKENI.

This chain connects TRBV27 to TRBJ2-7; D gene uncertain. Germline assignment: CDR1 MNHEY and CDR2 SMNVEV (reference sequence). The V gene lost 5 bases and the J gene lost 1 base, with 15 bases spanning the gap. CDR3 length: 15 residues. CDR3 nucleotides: TGTGCCAGCAGTCCCAGTTACCCAATATCCTACGAGCAGTACTTC. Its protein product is CASSPSYPISYEQYF.

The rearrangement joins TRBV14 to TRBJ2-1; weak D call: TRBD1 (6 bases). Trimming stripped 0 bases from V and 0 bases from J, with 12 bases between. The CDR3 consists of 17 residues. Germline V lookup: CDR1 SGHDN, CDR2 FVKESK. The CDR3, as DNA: TGTGCCAGCAGCCAAGATCGGGACACAAGCTCCTACAATGAGCAGTTCTTC. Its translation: CASSQDRDTSSYNEQFF. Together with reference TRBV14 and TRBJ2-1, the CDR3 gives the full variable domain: EAGVTQFPSHSVIEKGQTVTLRCDPISGHDNLYWYRRVMGKEIKFLLHFVKESKQDESGMPNNRFLAERTGGTYSTLKVQPAELEDSGVYFCASSQDRDTSSYNEQFFGPGTRLTVL.

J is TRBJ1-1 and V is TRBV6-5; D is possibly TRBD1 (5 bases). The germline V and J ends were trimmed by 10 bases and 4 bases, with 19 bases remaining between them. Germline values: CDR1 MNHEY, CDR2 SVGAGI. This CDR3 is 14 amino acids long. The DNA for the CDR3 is TGTGCCACCTCTCGGAGGGGTTTCAGCACTGAAGCTTTCTTT. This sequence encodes CATSRRGFSTEAFF.

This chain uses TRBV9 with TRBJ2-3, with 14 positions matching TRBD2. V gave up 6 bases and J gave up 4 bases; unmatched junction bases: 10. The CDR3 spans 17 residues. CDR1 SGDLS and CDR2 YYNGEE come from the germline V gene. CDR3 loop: CASTHGTSGSYPDTQYF. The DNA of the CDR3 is TGTGCCAGCACCCATGGGACTAGCGGGAGTTACCCAGATACGCAGTATTTT.

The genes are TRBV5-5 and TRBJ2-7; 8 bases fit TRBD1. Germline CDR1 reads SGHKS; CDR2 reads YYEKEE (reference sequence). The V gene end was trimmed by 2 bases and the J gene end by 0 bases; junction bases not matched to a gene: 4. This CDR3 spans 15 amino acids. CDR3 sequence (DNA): TGTGCCAGCAGCTTAAACAGGGGGGACTCCTACGAGCAGTACTTC. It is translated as CASSLNRGDSYEQYF.

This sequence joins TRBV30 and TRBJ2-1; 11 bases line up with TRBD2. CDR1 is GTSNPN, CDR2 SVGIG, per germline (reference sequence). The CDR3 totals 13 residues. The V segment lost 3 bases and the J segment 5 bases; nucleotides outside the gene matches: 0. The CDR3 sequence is CAWRTSGDNEQFF. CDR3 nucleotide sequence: TGTGCCTGGAGGACTAGCGGGGACAATGAGCAGTTCTTC. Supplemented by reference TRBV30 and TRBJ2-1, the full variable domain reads SQTIHQWPATLVQPVGSPLSLECTVEGTSNPNLYWYRQAAGRGLQLLFYSVGIGQISSEVPQNLSASRPQDRQFILSSKKLLLSDSGFYLCAWRTSGDNEQFFGPGTRLTVL.

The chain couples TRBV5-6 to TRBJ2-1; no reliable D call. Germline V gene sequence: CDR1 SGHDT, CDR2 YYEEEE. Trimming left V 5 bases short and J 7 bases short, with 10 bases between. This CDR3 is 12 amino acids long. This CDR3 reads CASSYSRNEQFF. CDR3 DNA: TGTGCCAGCAGTTACTCGAGGAATGAGCAGTTCTTC.

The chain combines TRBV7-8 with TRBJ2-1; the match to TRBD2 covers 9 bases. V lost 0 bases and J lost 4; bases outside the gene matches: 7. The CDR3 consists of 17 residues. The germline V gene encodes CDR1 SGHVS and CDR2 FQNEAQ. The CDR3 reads CASSLAFGTSSYNEQFF. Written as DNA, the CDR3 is TGTGCCAGCAGCTTAGCGTTCGGGACTAGCTCATACAATGAGCAGTTCTTC.

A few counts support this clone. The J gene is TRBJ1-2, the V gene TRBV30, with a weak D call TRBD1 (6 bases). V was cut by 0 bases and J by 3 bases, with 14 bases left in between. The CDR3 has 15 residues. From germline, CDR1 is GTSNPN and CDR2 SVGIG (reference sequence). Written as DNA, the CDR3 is TGTGCCTGGAGTGTACTGAGACGGGGGCACTATGGCTACACCTTC. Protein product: CAWSVLRRGHYGYTF.

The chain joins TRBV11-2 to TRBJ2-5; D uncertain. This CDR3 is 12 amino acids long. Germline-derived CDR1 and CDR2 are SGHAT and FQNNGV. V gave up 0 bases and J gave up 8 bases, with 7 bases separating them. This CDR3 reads CASSLEVSTQYF. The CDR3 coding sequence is TGTGCCAGCAGCTTAGAGGTCTCCACCCAGTACTTC.

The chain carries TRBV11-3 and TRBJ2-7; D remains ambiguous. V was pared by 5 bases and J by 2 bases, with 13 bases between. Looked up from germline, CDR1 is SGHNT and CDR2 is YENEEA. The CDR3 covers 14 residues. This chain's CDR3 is CASSEDSQPYEQYF. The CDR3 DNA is TGTGCCAGCAGCGAAGACTCACAACCCTACGAGCAGTACTTC.

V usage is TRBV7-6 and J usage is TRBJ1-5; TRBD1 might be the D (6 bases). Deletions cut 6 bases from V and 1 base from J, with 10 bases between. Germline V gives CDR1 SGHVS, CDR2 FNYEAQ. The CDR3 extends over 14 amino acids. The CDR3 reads CASSLDSSNQPQHF. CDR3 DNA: TGTGCCAGCAGTTTGGACAGCAGCAATCAGCCCCAGCATTTT.

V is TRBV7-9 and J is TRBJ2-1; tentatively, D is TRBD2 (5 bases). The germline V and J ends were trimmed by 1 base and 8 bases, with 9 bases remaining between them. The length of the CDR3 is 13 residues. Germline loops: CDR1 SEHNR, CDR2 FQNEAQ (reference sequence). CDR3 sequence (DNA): TGTGCCAGCAGCTTAGTCAGGCGGGATGAGCAGTTCTTC. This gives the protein CASSLVRRDEQFF.

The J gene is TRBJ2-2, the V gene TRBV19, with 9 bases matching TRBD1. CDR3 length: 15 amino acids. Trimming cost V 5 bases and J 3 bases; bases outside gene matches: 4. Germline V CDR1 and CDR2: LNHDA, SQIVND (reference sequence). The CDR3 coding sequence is TGTGCCAGTAGTTCTCGGGACAGGGACACCGGGGAGCTGTTTTTT. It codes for CASSSRDRDTGELFF.

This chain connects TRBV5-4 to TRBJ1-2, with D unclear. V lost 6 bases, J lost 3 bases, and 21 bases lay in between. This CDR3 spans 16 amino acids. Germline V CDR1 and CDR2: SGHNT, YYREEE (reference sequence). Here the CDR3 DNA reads TGTGCCAGCAAATCCTCCGGGAACGGTTGGGACTATGGCTACACCTTC. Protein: CASKSSGNGWDYGYTF.

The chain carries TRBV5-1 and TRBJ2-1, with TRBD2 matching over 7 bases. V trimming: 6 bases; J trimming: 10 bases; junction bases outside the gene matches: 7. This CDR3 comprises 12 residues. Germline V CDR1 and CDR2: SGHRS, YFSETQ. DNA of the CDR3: TGCGCCAGCACCCCGGGGGGTTGGGAGCAGTTCTTC. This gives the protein CASTPGGWEQFF.

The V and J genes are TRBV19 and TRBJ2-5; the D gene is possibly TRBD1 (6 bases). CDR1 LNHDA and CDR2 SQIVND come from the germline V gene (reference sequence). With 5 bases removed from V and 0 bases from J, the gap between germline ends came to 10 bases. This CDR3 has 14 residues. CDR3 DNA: TGTGCCAGTAGTGTTTGGACAGACCAAGAGACCCAGTACTTC. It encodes CASSVWTDQETQYF.

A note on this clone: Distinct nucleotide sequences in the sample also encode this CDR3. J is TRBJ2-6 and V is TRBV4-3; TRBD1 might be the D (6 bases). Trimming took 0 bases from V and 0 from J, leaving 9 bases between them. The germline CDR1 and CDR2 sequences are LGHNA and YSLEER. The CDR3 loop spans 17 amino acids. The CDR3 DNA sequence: TGCGCCAGCAGCCAAGATCCCAGGGGCTCTGGGGCCAACGTCCTGACTTTC. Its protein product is CASSQDPRGSGANVLTF.

CDR3: CASSYPPDRAYEQYF. CDR3 bases: TGTGCCAGCAGTTATCCTCCCGACAGGGCCTACGAGCAGTACTTC. The chain uses TRBV6-6 and TRBJ2-7, with TRBD1 matching over 7 bases. The CDR3 length is 15 residues. Germline V gene data show CDR1 as MNHNY and CDR2 as SVGAGI (reference sequence). The V and J ends lost 3 bases and 2 bases, in that order; junction bases with no gene match: 7.

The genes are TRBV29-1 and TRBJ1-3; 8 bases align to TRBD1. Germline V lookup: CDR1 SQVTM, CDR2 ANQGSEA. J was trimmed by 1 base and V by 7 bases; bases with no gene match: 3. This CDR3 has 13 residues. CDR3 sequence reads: CSGWTGSGNTIYF. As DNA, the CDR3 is TGCAGCGGTTGGACAGGGTCTGGAAACACCATATATTTT.

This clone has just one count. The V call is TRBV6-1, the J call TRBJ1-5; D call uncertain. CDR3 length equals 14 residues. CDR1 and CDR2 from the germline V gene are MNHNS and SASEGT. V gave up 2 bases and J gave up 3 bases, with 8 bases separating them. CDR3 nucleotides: TGTGCCAGCAGTGAAAGAGGGCCCAATCAGCCCCAGCATTTT. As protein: CASSERGPNQPQHF.

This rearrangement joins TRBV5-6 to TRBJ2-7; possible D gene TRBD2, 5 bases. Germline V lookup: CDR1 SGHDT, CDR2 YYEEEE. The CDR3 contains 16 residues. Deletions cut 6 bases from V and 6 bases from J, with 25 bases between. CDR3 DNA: TGTGCCAGCACCACTTGGTTTTATGTAGGGAGAGGCGAGCAGTACTTC. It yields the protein CASTTWFYVGRGEQYF.

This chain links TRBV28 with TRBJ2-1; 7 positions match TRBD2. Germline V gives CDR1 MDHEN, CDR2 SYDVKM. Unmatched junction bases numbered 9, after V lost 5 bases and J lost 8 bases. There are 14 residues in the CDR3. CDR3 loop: CASSSNSGWDEQFF. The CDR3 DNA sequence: TGTGCCAGCAGTAGTAATAGCGGGTGGGATGAGCAGTTCTTC.

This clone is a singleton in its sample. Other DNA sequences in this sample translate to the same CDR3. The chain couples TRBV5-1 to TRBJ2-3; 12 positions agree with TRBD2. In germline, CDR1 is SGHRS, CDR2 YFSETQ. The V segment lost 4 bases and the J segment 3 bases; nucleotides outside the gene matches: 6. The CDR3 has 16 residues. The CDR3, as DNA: TGCGCCAGCAGCGGGCGACTAGCGGGAGCGACAGATACGCAGTATTTT. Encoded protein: CASSGRLAGATDTQYF.

Here the CDR3 reads CASGLVGTAYGYTF. The DNA for the CDR3 is TGTGCTAGTGGTTTGGTCGGGACAGCCTATGGCTACACCTTC. The rearrangement links TRBV12-5 to TRBJ1-2; 7 nucleotides agree with TRBD1. This CDR3 spans 14 amino acids. The trim removed 0 bases at V and 4 bases at J, leaving 2 bases unmatched. Per the germline V gene, CDR1 is LGHNT and CDR2 is FRNRAP. Filled out from reference TRBV12-5 and TRBJ1-2, the complete variable domain reads DARVTQTPRHKVTEMGQEVTMRCQPILGHNTVFWYRQTMMQGLELLAYFRNRAPLDDSGMPKDRFSAEMPDATLATLKIQPSEPRDSAVYFCASGLVGTAYGYTFGSGTRLTVV.

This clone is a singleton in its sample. The CDR3 DNA is TGTGCCAGCAGTGGGGACATACCCTCCGAGCAGTACTTC. This translates into CASSGDIPSEQYF. The V gene is TRBV7-8, the J gene TRBJ2-7, with D possibly TRBD1 on 6 matching bases. CDR1 and CDR2 from the germline V gene are SGHVS and FQNEAQ. V was shortened by 6 bases and J by 6 bases, with 15 bases between the two germline ends. This CDR3 region has 13 residues.